The 18 T cell receptor beta chains listed next were all sequenced from one sample in a study of blood T cells in healthy people across ages. Next came a second PCR, run for about 6 to 11 cycles, which used a sample-barcoded 5' primer along with a J-beta primer mix. TCRdb reprocessed the 5' RACE reads with MiXCR, giving one entry per CDR3 protein. The table has 1.8 million or so distinct CDR3 sequences, 35% to 50% seen once. Material for sequencing was blood. These receptors were collected from a human donor in good health.

This sequence joins TRBV14 and TRBJ1-2, with D unclear. There are 13 residues in the CDR3. From germline, CDR1 is SGHDN and CDR2 FVKESK. V lost 4 bases and J 5 bases, leaving 11 bases between the germline ends. The CDR3 loop reads CASSLRTQYGYTF. DNA for the CDR3: TGTGCCAGCAGCCTCAGGACCCAATATGGCTACACCTTC.

The chain carries TRBV7-9 and TRBJ1-2; tentatively, D is TRBD1 (6 bases). The CDR3 runs 15 residues. V shed 2 bases and J shed 8 bases, with 18 bases lying between them. Germline values: CDR1 SEHNR, CDR2 FQNEAQ (reference sequence). CDR3 DNA: TGTGCCAGCAGCTTACCGTCGGGGGCGCTTGGAGGCTACACCTTC. Its protein product is CASSLPSGALGGYTF.

The gene calls are TRBV2 and TRBJ2-5; D is unresolved. V shed 1 base and J shed 7 bases, with 19 bases lying between them. This CDR3 region has 16 residues. Germline V CDR1 and CDR2: SNHLY, FYNNEI. In DNA, the CDR3 is TGTGCCAGCAGTGAAGGGGAACACCCGCTGTGGGGGACCCAGTACTTC. Its protein is CASSEGEHPLWGTQYF.

This clonotype was found a few times. The chain couples TRBV29-1 to TRBJ1-1; D is uncertain. Germline assignment: CDR1 SQVTM and CDR2 ANQGSEA. Trimming took 0 bases from V and 7 from J, leaving 12 bases between them. The CDR3 extends over 13 amino acids. CDR3 coding DNA: TGCAGCGTTGAAGATCTTCAAACAGTTGAAGCTTTCTTT. It codes for CSVEDLQTVEAFF. The whole variable domain, remainder taken from reference TRBV29-1 and TRBJ1-1, is SAVISQKPSRDICQRGTSLTIQCQVDSQVTMMFWYRQQPGQSLTLIATANQGSEATYESGFVIDKFPISRPNLTFSTLTVSNMSPEDSSIYLCSVEDLQTVEAFFGQGTRLTVV.

The chain carries TRBV20-1 and TRBJ2-5; possible D gene TRBD2, 5 bases. CDR3 length: 15 amino acids. Between the trimmed V and J ends, which lost 3 bases and 2 bases, there was a span of 16 bases. CDR1 and CDR2 (germline): DFQATT, SNEGSKA (reference sequence). For the CDR3, the DNA is TGCAGTGCTAGCCTTTCTAGTCGGGGTCAAGAGACCCAGTACTTC. Its protein product is CSASLSSRGQETQYF.

This clonotype has only a few counts. V is TRBV28 and J is TRBJ1-5; possible D gene TRBD1, 5 bases. With 9 bases removed from V and 3 bases from J, the gap between germline ends came to 24 bases. Looked up from germline, CDR1 is MDHEN and CDR2 is SYDVKM. The CDR3 spans 17 residues. CDR3 sequence reads: CASPGTGVPSANQPQHF. In nucleotides, the CDR3 is TGTGCCAGTCCCGGGACTGGGGTGCCCAGTGCCAATCAGCCCCAGCATTTT.

This clonotype turned up a few times. The rearrangement uses TRBV28 and TRBJ1-5, with D unresolved. V was cut by 5 bases and J by 5 bases, with 16 bases left in between. The germline gives CDR1 MDHEN, CDR2 SYDVKM. This CDR3 is 15 amino acids long. The CDR3 sequence: CASSHTQKFDQPQHF. The DNA for the CDR3 is TGTGCCAGCAGTCACACTCAGAAGTTCGATCAGCCCCAGCATTTT.

The chain recombines TRBV4-2 with TRBJ1-1, with 9 bases matching TRBD1. CDR1 and CDR2 from the germline V gene are LGHNA and YNFKEQ. CDR3 size: 15 residues. V dropped 3 bases and J dropped 5; count of bases not matched to a gene: 7. The CDR3 coding sequence is TGTGCCAGCAGCCATGTTACAGGGGGCCTAACTGAAGCTTTCTTT. Amino acids: CASSHVTGGLTEAFF.

This clonotype was counted a few times. The chain uses TRBV28 and TRBJ2-7; D not resolved. Germline V CDR1 and CDR2: MDHEN, SYDVKM. Trimming took 3 bases from V and 0 from J, leaving 9 bases between them. There are 14 residues in the CDR3. In nucleotides, the CDR3 is TGTGCCAGCAGTTTTCAAGGAAGCTCCTACGAGCAGTACTTC. Its translation is CASSFQGSSYEQYF.

This sequence joins TRBV20-1 and TRBJ2-5, with a weak D call TRBD1 (6 bases). This CDR3 contains 13 residues. CDR1 and CDR2 from the germline V gene are DFQATT and SNEGSKA (reference sequence). Trimming cost V 4 bases and J 11 bases, with 20 bases left between them. CDR3 sequence: CSAKILAKGEQYF. The DNA of the CDR3 is TGCAGTGCTAAAATCTTAGCCAAGGGGGAGCAGTACTTC.

This clonotype came up a few times. The chain employs TRBV7-9 and TRBJ1-2; 7 bases line up with TRBD1. In germline, CDR1 is SEHNR, CDR2 FQNEAQ (reference sequence). CDR3 length: 15 amino acids. The trim removed 5 bases at V and 5 bases at J, leaving 11 bases unmatched. In DNA, the CDR3 is TGTGCCAGCAGCAAGCAGGGGACAGCTTATTATGGCTACACCTTC. Its protein is CASSKQGTAYYGYTF.

This clonotype was seen more than once but under ten times. The chain carries TRBV12-3 or TRBV12-4 and TRBJ1-6, with TRBD1 as a possible D gene (6 bases). Trimming cost V 1 base and J 9 bases, with 10 bases left between them. This CDR3 has 14 amino acids. The CDR3 bases are TGTGCCAGCAGTTTAGAAGGGGGTAGTTCACCCCTCCACTTT. Translating it yields CASSLEGGSSPLHF.

The chain is built from TRBV5-1 and TRBJ1-5; D gene uncertain. This CDR3 contains 13 residues. V was clipped by 1 base and J by 6 bases, with 8 bases between them. Germline loops: CDR1 SGHRS, CDR2 YFSETQ. The CDR3 nucleotides are TGCGCCAGCAGCTTGTCTGGGATTCAGCCCCAGCATTTT. This gives the protein CASSLSGIQPQHF.

The chain couples TRBV6-6 to TRBJ2-3; the D gene is possibly TRBD2 (5 bases). The V gene's germline CDR1 is MNHNY and CDR2 SVGAGI (reference sequence). This CDR3 region has 14 residues. V was shortened by 7 bases and J by 2 bases, with 13 bases between the two germline ends. CDR3 in amino acids: CASTARAPTDTQYF. The CDR3 DNA reads TGTGCCAGCACCGCGCGGGCTCCCACAGATACGCAGTATTTT.

This clonotype has more than one count but fewer than ten. The V and J genes are TRBV7-2 and TRBJ1-2, with 9 bases identical to TRBD1. CDR1 is SGHTA and CDR2 is FQGNSA in the germline V gene. V lost 7 bases, J lost 6 bases, and 9 bases stayed unmatched. CDR3 length: 14 residues. The CDR3: CASKLQGARDGYTF. The DNA for the CDR3 is TGTGCCAGCAAGCTACAGGGGGCGCGAGATGGCTACACCTTC.

Concerning this clonotype: It may be a read error: a sequence one base away is much more abundant. The chain is built from TRBV5-5 and TRBJ2-3; D remains ambiguous. Germline V lookup: CDR1 SGHKS, CDR2 YYEKEE (reference sequence). V was cut by 6 bases and J by 4 bases, with 6 bases left in between. The CDR3 runs to 11 residues. CDR3: CASTHSDTQYF. CDR3 nucleotide sequence: TGTGCCAGCACCCACTCAGATACGCAGTATTTT.

The chain carries TRBV20-1 and TRBJ2-1, with 10 nucleotides matching TRBD1. V was pared by 6 bases and J by 7 bases, with 9 bases of the junction left unmatched. CDR3 size: 14 residues. CDR1 and CDR2 (germline): DFQATT, SNEGSKA (reference sequence). The CDR3 sequence is CSAGTGAVRNEQFF. Here the CDR3 DNA reads TGCAGTGCCGGGACAGGGGCCGTAAGAAATGAGCAGTTCTTC.

Note on this clonotype: Germline is not matched at one junction end, which may reflect a read error. The CDR3 region has the DNA TGTGCCACCAGCGACCCGAGCTCTGGAGACACCATATATTTT. It specifies CATSDPSSGDTIYF. This chain joins TRBV15 and TRBJ1-3; D is ambiguous. The CDR3 sequence is 14 residues long. CDR1 is LNHNV, CDR2 YYDKDF, per germline (reference sequence).